This T cell receptor beta chain derives from a study of cytomegalovirus exposure and HLA in healthy donors (dated by TCRdb to 2016 to 2017). Study-level background: In an earlier analysis of 450 to 750 of the donors, 276 Gb of sequence data and 120 million or so unique TCR beta sequences from 150 million to 200 million T cells were reported. The later analysis used no new phenotypic data to find candidate immune exposures, relying instead on TCR beta sequences and their occurrence across donors. All discovery cohort repertoires had been generated on a single sequencing platform. Typing coverage varied by locus: roughly 629-630 donors for A, B, C, DRB1 and DQB1; approximately 500 for DQA1; about 600 for DPA1; approximately 470 for DPB1. The study used immunosequencing to profile the T cell repertoires of more than 650 subjects and linked those repertoires to cytomegalovirus serostatus. An earlier analysis of several hundred of the donors applied high-throughput TCR beta sequencing to assess whether each TCR beta V gene segment acted as functional or pseudogenic. Across 300 to 500 genotyped donors of the cohort, an average of about 200,000 unique TCR beta nucleotide sequences per donor were sequenced, and around 20% of those sequences were non-productive. HLA typing included class I and class II loci at four-digit resolution. A handful of DR-DQ haplotypes were handled as single units for association and clustering because linkage in the cohort was strong. In a later analysis, previously published TCR beta repertoires from 666 donors were re-analyzed and high-resolution HLA genotyping was added so that TCR occurrence patterns could be studied. Donor age, sex, ethnicity and CMV serostatus were compiled together with the repertoire data. The study combined high-throughput TCR immunosequencing, statistical association of individual TCRs with disease status, and machine learning to predict cytomegalovirus infection status. Among the roughly 390 genotyped donors, approximately 82% belonged to the genetic ancestry cluster associated with self-reported Caucasian donors. An early release covering around 630 HLA-typed donors comprised about 320 gigabases of sequencing data and tens of millions of unique TCR sequences. Along with the approximately 700-subject first cohort, a separate validation cohort of over a hundred different subjects was used. In a later genetic analysis, genome-wide SNP genotypes for about three fifths of the 666 donors were used, and that subset was treated as a discovery cohort. The study aimed to test whether cataloging public T cell receptors could reveal signatures of past pathogen exposure. Results and caveats for the whole study, not just this receptor: A few of the identified cytomegalovirus-associated TCR beta chains were confirmed in vitro to be specific for cytomegalovirus antigens. Roughly uniform sequencing depth across donors was assumed in presence/absence analyses, although this assumption may not hold. Cytomegalovirus status was reported to be diagnosed by the classifier with high specificity and sensitivity in both the original and validation cohorts. A later analysis found that most CMV-associated TCR beta chains appeared HLA-restricted, with HLA associations seemingly driven largely by CMV exposure. In an earlier analysis of around 600 of the donors, most TCR beta V segments appeared in productive rearrangements about 87% or about 30% of the time, broadly matching IMGT annotations. A group of highly shared sequence variants was considered likely to be a technical artifact of the sequencing pipeline. Most TCR sequences were seen in very few donors, while some public TCRs were found in many individuals. Linkage disequilibrium might explain the correlated functional status among segregating V segments, but an unknown experimental factor could not be ruled out. According to a later analysis, TCR association rates differed among HLA loci, with DRB1 alleles showing the most associated TCRs and HLA-C alleles showing the fewest. An association between a missense DCLRE1C variant and V-gene and J-gene trimming of TCR beta chains was found in a later genetic analysis and replicated in an independent cohort. According to a later analysis, parvovirus B19, influenza, CMV and Epstein-Barr virus appeared linked to several top co-occurrence clusters. The study listed around 160 TCR beta chains as associated with cytomegalovirus. Compared with equally common non-associated chains, HLA-associated TCR beta chains in a later analysis were more clonally expanded and had lower generation probabilities. A further reported finding was that TCR beta sequences accurately predicted the HLA-A and HLA-B alleles for most subjects in the first cohort. The cohort was sequenced for TCR beta chains only, and without alpha or paired-chain data the features that could be detected were limited. Because counts were too low, about 15 rarely observed V segments, including chromosome 9 orphons, were left out of the earlier analysis of several hundred of the donors. In a later analysis, around 17,000 TCR beta sequences were associated with specific HLA alleles at a false discovery rate of 0.05. HLA typing was unavailable for some donors at each locus, so association tests used only the typed subset. According to the authors, the approach could potentially be generalized to other disease states and immunological phenotypes. A later genetic analysis reported fewer N-insertions in productive TCRs among donors in an Asian-associated ancestry cluster than the roughly 670-donor mean. The 87-base-pair reads could not distinguish some IMGT-functional V segments, including TRBV6-2 and TRBV6-3, so those segments were excluded. Strong co-occurrence of HLA alleles, especially DR and DQ, made assigning TCR associations to individual alleles difficult. CMV serostatus was the only immune exposure information available for the cohort.

The cohort consisted of some 730 healthy bone marrow donors. Cohort members were all nominally healthy when sampled, although unrecorded immune exposures were likely present. The donor was CMV seronegative and belonged to the group of 380 or so seronegative cohort members. A peripheral blood sample was provided by each donor, and peripheral blood mononuclear cells were used for TCR beta sequencing. The Qiagen DNeasy Blood Extraction Kit was used to extract genomic DNA from the blood cell samples. Library method: the immunoSEQ multiplex PCR assay. For the multiplex PCR, a mixture combining 60 forward primers for TCR Vbeta segments and 13 reverse primers for TCR Jbeta segments was used. The CDR3 region of rearranged TCR beta genes was amplified from genomic DNA by a multiplex PCR assay. On the Illumina HiSeq System, the amplified TCR beta libraries were sequenced as 87-base-pair reads. As for the original processing: A later analysis counted some 74 million unique TCR beta chains across the approximately 700 repertoires, and 10 million to 12 million of these chains were shared by at least two donors. A nearest-neighbor algorithm error-corrected the raw reads and collapsed the reads into unique sequences, merging closely related sequences to remove PCR and sequencing errors. CDR3 sequences were aligned to IMGT reference sequences to assign V, D and J gene segments. For a sequence to be retained, a match of at least six nucleotides was required to both a V gene segment and a J gene segment. Rearrangements were classified as productive when the CDR3 lacked stop codons and remained in frame with V and J, and all other rearrangements were classified as non-productive. Following IMGT convention, CDR3 was defined as the stretch from the second conserved V-encoded cysteine up to the conserved J-encoded phenylalanine. In an earlier analysis of roughly 610 of the donors, sequences lacking an unambiguous match to a single V gene segment were excluded. In an earlier analysis of several hundred of the donors, V segments were called functional above 56.7% productive rearrangements and were called segregating when the between-donor standard deviation exceeded 5%. A statistical classification framework was built for diagnosing cytomegalovirus status from the catalog of TCR beta chain sequences. A later analysis assigned V and J genes by comparing TCR nucleotide sequences with IMGT/GENE-DB human TR gene sequences. The TCRdist pipeline was used in a later analysis to assign CDR3 sequences and most-parsimonious VDJ recombination scenarios. In a later analysis, each TCR beta chain was defined by its CDR3 amino acid sequence together with its V-gene family, and reads without a unique V-gene family were excluded. To address suspected cross-contamination and a sequencing artifact, a later analysis removed around 600 highly shared, low-generation-probability nucleotide sequences. For each public chain, a later analysis derived a clonal expansion index from normalized ranks of inferred template counts within each repertoire. Generation probabilities in a later analysis came from a VDJ recombination model fitted to out-of-frame rearrangements, and those results were checked against IGoR. Hypergeometric tests were used in a later analysis to score TCR-TCR, TCR-HLA and TCR-CMV co-occurrence, with a repertoire-size bias correction applied to the TCR pairs. A later analysis estimated false discovery rates by permuting HLA or CMV assignments 20 times. In a later analysis, co-occurring TCRs were grouped using DBSCAN, and TCRdist sequence similarity was added for clustering within HLA-allele-positive subsets. Repertoires with fewer than 30,000 or more than 120,000 public chains were left out of co-occurrence clustering, as were five repertoires with anomalous nucleotide sharing. TCRdb provides this immuneACCESS table in a form limited to in-frame rearrangements. Some clones are lacking; in checked studies, under half of them reflect an unresolved V gene, and why the rest are absent is not known. The DNA gave D and trimming, while V, J and clone size come from that table. The sample table lists 95,000 to 110,000 clones, roughly 82% of them with a count of one. The top ten constitute 4.2% of the sample.

The cysteine opens and the phenylalanine closes a CDR3 of 15 amino acids. Only the CDR3 part of the read is kept: 45 bases, read in frame from the first base. The germline V gene yields SGHAT for CDR1 and FQNNGV for CDR2. V and J lose 6 bases and 0 bases, and a span of 12 bases separates them. Worth noting for this clone: The antigen it recognizes is unknown. Base qualities are not provided; no much larger clone lies one nucleotide away.

The sequenced sample was PBMCs. The clonotype comes from a male donor in good health and CMV-seronegative. The chain is encoded by TRBV11-2 joined to TRBJ1-3; the D gene cannot be named for sure. The sequence in DNA is TGTGCCAGCAGAACCACAAGAAGCTCTGGAAACACCATATATTTT. Its translation reads: CASRTTRSSGNTIYF.